The rows below give T cell receptor beta chains drawn from one sample of a study of beta chain features in type 1 diabetes. Clones were read by immunoSEQ multiplex PCR, and TCRdb kept only the in-frame ones, dropping some. The table records 40,000 to 45,000 clones, about 51% of them present only once. What was sequenced was Tregs from blood. These receptors came from a woman younger than 35 in good health. CDR3s include the opening cysteine and the closing phenylalanine or tryptophan. D genes are given only for firm matches. Size is omitted from some rows. Given values are once, few, many or a class for expanded clones.

d_gene,j_gene,abundance,v_gene,CDR3aa,CDR3nt
NA,TRBJ2-7,NA,TRBV29-1,CSVEGQGYEQYF,TGCAGCGTTGAAGGGCAGGGCTACGAGCAGTACTTC
NA,TRBJ1-5,NA,TRBV19,CASSIGGRINQPQHF,TGTGCCAGTAGTATAGGAGGTAGGATCAATCAGCCCCAGCATTTT
NA,TRBJ1-2,NA,TRBV5-4,CASNGGTGYGYTF,TGTGCCAGCAACGGCGGGACGGGCTATGGCTACACCTTC
NA,TRBJ2-7,NA,TRBV6-5,CAGSRLVRSEQYF,TGTGCCGGCAGTCGACTAGTTAGGAGCGAGCAGTACTTC
NA,TRBJ1-4,NA,TRBV18,CASSPPGTLYATNEKLFF,TGTGCCAGCTCACCTCCCGGGACACTGTATGCAACTAATGAAAAACTGTTTTTT
TRBD1,TRBJ1-4,few,TRBV4-3,CASSPDRVGREKLFF,TGCGCCAGCAGTCCGGACAGGGTAGGCCGTGAAAAACTGTTTTTT
NA,TRBJ2-7,NA,TRBV29-1,CSVESDYEQYF,TGCAGCGTTGAAAGCGACTACGAGCAGTACTTC
TRBD2,TRBJ2-5,NA,TRBV28,CASSCGGTSGTYHQETQYF,TGTGCCAGCAGTTGTGGGGGGACTAGCGGGACCTACCACCAAGAGACCCAGTACTTC
NA,TRBJ2-5,NA,TRBV29-1,CSVGRQGDWETQYF,TGCAGCGTTGGTAGGCAGGGGGACTGGGAGACCCAGTACTTC
TRBD1,TRBJ2-1,NA,TRBV19,CASSQQGGGEQFF,TGTGCCAGTAGCCAACAGGGGGGTGGTGAGCAGTTCTTC
NA,TRBJ2-2,few,TRBV19,CASSIIRSGELFF,TGTGCCAGTAGTATCATCCGGTCCGGGGAGCTGTTTTTT
NA,TRBJ2-5,NA,TRBV21-1,CASSKAPSGSHETQYF,TGTGCCAGCAGCAAAGCGCCTAGCGGGAGTCACGAGACCCAGTACTTC
NA,TRBJ2-1,NA,TRBV27,CASRAGWVLGDNEQFF,TGTGCCAGCAGGGCCGGGTGGGTATTGGGTGACAATGAGCAGTTCTTC
NA,TRBJ2-3,NA,TRBV28,CASTRTEDTDTQYF,TGTGCCAGCACCCGGACGGAGGACACAGATACGCAGTATTTT
NA,TRBJ2-7,NA,TRBV7-2,CASRGDRREQYF,TGTGCCAGCAGAGGTGATAGGCGGGAGCAGTACTTC
NA,TRBJ2-1,NA,TRBV4-2,CASSQVIVRSSYNEQFF,TGTGCCAGCAGCCAAGTGATTGTGAGGAGCTCCTACAATGAGCAGTTCTTC
NA,TRBJ2-5,once,TRBV18,CASSASVQETQYF,TGTGCCAGCTCAGCTAGCGTCCAAGAGACCCAGTACTTC
TRBD1,TRBJ1-1,NA,TRBV28,CASSFPGTGKTEAFF,TGTGCCAGCAGTTTCCCGGGGACAGGGAAAACTGAAGCTTTCTTT
TRBD1,TRBJ2-3,few,TRBV29-1,CSVFRDRESTDTQYF,TGCAGCGTGTTCCGGGACAGGGAAAGCACAGATACGCAGTATTTT
TRBD2,TRBJ2-3,NA,TRBV4-2,CASSQASGGTDTQYF,TGTGCCAGCAGCCAAGCGAGCGGGGGCACAGATACGCAGTATTTT
NA,TRBJ2-1,medium-sized,TRBV19,CASSILGDEQFF,TGTGCCAGTAGTATACTCGGTGATGAGCAGTTCTTC
TRBD2,TRBJ2-2,once,TRBV28,CASSLGGIRTGELFF,TGTGCCAGCAGCTTGGGAGGGATAAGGACCGGGGAGCTGTTTTTT
NA,TRBJ2-3,NA,TRBV5-5,CASSWWQDTQYF,TGTGCCAGCAGCTGGTGGCAGGATACGCAGTATTTT